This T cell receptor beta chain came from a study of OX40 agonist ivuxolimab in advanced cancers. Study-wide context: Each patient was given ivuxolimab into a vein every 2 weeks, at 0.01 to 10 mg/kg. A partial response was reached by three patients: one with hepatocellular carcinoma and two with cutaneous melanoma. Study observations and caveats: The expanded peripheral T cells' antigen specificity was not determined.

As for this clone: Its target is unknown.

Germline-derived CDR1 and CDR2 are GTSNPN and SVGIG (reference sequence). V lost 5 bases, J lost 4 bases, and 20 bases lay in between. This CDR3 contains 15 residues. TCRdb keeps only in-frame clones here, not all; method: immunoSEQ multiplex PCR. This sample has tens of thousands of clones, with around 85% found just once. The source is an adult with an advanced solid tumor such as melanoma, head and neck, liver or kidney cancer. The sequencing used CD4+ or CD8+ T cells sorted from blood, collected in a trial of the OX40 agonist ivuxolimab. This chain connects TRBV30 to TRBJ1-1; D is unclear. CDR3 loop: CAWAYYKVGSTEAFF. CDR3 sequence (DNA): TGTGCCTGGGCCTACTACAAGGTAGGGAGCACTGAAGCTTTCTTT.